The 8 T cell receptor beta chains in this list originate from one sample, sequenced in a study of beta chain features in type 1 diabetes. The study reverse transcribed the entire isolated RNA, so it sequenced expressed TCRB transcripts. Using immunoSEQ multiplex PCR, the repertoire was profiled, and TCRdb retains in-frame clones only, with some absent. The repertoire holds 150,000 or so clones, 7% to 10% seen once, with 0.6% to 0.8% in the top ten. What was sequenced was central memory CD4+ T cells from blood. Receptors were obtained from a young man in good health.

This clone was counted a few times. The gene calls are TRBV6-5 and TRBJ1-6, with TRBD1 matching 7 bases. This CDR3 is 15 amino acids long. V lost 4 bases and J lost 4; bases outside the gene matches: 4. Germline assignment: CDR1 MNHEY and CDR2 SVGAGI. The CDR3 protein is CASSSGQAYNSPLHF. The CDR3 coding sequence is TGTGCCAGCAGTTCCGGACAGGCGTATAATTCACCCCTCCACTTT.

This clone was observed a handful of times. This chain joins TRBV30 and TRBJ2-4, with a weak D call TRBD2 (6 bases). Germline CDR1 is GTSNPN and CDR2 is SVGIG (reference sequence). V gave up 4 bases and J gave up 2 bases, with 27 bases separating them. The CDR3 consists of 19 residues. CDR3 loop: CAWTSPRSWGDDSKNIQYF. The DNA for the CDR3 is TGTGCCTGGACCTCCCCACGGAGTTGGGGGGATGATTCCAAAAACATTCAGTACTTC. Variable domain in full (rest from reference TRBV30 and TRBJ2-4): SQTIHQWPATLVQPVGSPLSLECTVEGTSNPNLYWYRQAAGRGLQLLFYSVGIGQISSEVPQNLSASRPQDRQFILSSKKLLLSDSGFYLCAWTSPRSWGDDSKNIQYFGAGTRLSVL.

This chain uses TRBV2 with TRBJ2-5, with 7 bases aligning to TRBD1. V gave up 4 bases and J gave up 6 bases; unmatched junction bases: 5. From germline, CDR1 is SNHLY and CDR2 FYNNEI. The CDR3 is 13 amino acids. The CDR3 spells CASSAGQLKTQYF. The CDR3 DNA reads as TGTGCCAGCAGTGCGGGACAGCTTAAGACCCAGTACTTC. The whole variable domain, filled in from reference TRBV2 and TRBJ2-5, reads EPEVTQTPSHQVTQMGQEVILRCVPISNHLYFYWYRQILGQKVEFLVSFYNNEISEKSEIFDDQFSVERPDGSNFTLKIRSTKLEDSAMYFCASSAGQLKTQYFGPGTRLLVL.

The rearrangement uses TRBV7-2 and TRBJ2-3, with 8 bases that match TRBD1. This CDR3 contains 14 residues. Trimming took 5 bases from V and 2 from J; bases not matched to a gene: 3. The V gene's germline CDR1 is SGHTA and CDR2 FQGNSA. The CDR3 region is CASSRQGSTDTQYF. The CDR3 coding sequence is TGTGCCAGCAGCCGACAGGGGTCCACAGATACGCAGTATTTT. Variable domain in full (rest from reference TRBV7-2 and TRBJ2-3): GAGVSQSPSNKVTEKGKDVELRCDPISGHTALYWYRQSLGQGLEFLIYFQGNSAPDKSGLPSDRFSAERTGGSVSTLTIQRTQQEDSAVYLCASSRQGSTDTQYFGPGTRLTVL.

In its sample, this clone was seen a few times. J is TRBJ2-7 and V is TRBV5-6; a weak D match, TRBD1 (6 bases). V was cut by 4 bases and J by 4 bases, with 12 bases left in between. The germline gives CDR1 SGHDT, CDR2 YYEEEE. The CDR3 consists of 13 residues. The CDR3 loop is CASSANRAYEQYF. CDR3 bases: TGTGCCAGCAGCGCCAACAGGGCTTACGAGCAGTACTTC. Full variable domain (rest looked up from reference TRBV5-6 and TRBJ2-7): DAGVTQSPTHLIKTRGQQVTLRCSPKSGHDTVSWYQQALGQGPQFIFQYYEEEERQRGNFPDRFSGHQFPNYSSELNVNALLLGDSALYLCASSANRAYEQYFGPGTRLTVT.

V and J are TRBV5-1 and TRBJ2-3; maybe TRBD1 (6 bases). Trimming took off 0 bases at V and 3 bases at J, with 11 bases between the two ends. CDR1 and CDR2 from the germline V gene are SGHRS and YFSETQ. The CDR3 is 15 amino acids. The CDR3 DNA follows: TGCGCCAGCAGCTTGGTGGGGGCTGGGACAGATACGCAGTATTTT. Its protein is CASSLVGAGTDTQYF.

This clone was found a few times. The chain joins TRBV6-5 to TRBJ2-3; tentatively, D is TRBD2 (6 bases). The length of the CDR3 is 14 residues. Germline V gene lookup returns CDR1 MNHEY and CDR2 SVGAGI. V shed 9 bases and J shed 5 bases, with 18 bases lying between them. CDR3 protein: CASSDPGLLDTQYF. CDR3 bases: TGTGCCAGTTCTGATCCGGGACTTTTAGATACGCAGTATTTT.

This clone has just a few counts. The DNA of the CDR3 is TGTGCCAGCAGTCTTAACGGGATCCTCTATGGCTACACCTTC. This codes for CASSLNGILYGYTF. This chain connects TRBV28 to TRBJ1-2; no clear D gene. V was clipped by 5 bases and J by 4 bases, with 14 bases between them. Germline lookup yields CDR1 MDHEN and CDR2 SYDVKM. This CDR3 contains 14 residues.